A single sample is the source of the 6 T cell receptor beta chains below, sequenced in a study of cytomegalovirus exposure and HLA in healthy donors. Assay used: immunoSEQ multiplex PCR; TCRdb lists only in-frame clones, some missing. Of some 270,000 clones in the sample, about 86% were seen once. Sequencing was performed on PBMCs. These receptor sequences come from a young woman in good health and CMV-seronegative.

The V call is TRBV5-1, the J call TRBJ1-1; D unclear. The CDR3 loop spans 14 amino acids. Per germline, CDR1 SGHRS and CDR2 YFSETQ. V lost 3 bases, J lost 3 bases, and 12 bases lay in between. The CDR3 DNA is TGCGCCAGCAGCTACCGGGCCGGGGACACTGAAGCTTTCTTT. Translated, it gives CASSYRAGDTEAFF.

The chain uses TRBV6-5 and TRBJ1-2; TRBD1 might be the D (5 bases). The V end lost 5 bases, the J end lost 2 bases, and 6 bases lay between the germline ends. Looked up from germline, CDR1 is MNHEY and CDR2 is SVGAGI. This CDR3 comprises 12 residues. The DNA of the CDR3 is TGTGCCAGCAGTACAGGAAACTATGGCTACACCTTC. This gives the protein CASSTGNYGYTF.

This clone was picked up one time. Here the CDR3 reads CASSLPQNRGDTQYF. Here the CDR3 DNA reads TGCGCCAGCAGCTTACCACAAAACAGGGGAGATACGCAGTATTTT. The chain uses TRBV5-1 and TRBJ2-3; 7 bases are a match to TRBD1. V shed 2 bases, J shed 5 bases, and the junction held 8 bases outside the gene matches. Per the germline V gene, CDR1 is SGHRS and CDR2 is YFSETQ. The CDR3 spans 15 residues.

The CDR3 sequence is CASSYVGDYGYTF. CDR3 bases: TGTGCCAGCAGTTACGTGGGAGACTATGGCTACACCTTC. This sequence joins TRBV6-5 and TRBJ1-2; D remains unclear. The V and J ends lost 2 bases and 3 bases respectively, with 7 bases between them. CDR3 size: 13 residues. CDR1 is MNHEY and CDR2 is SVGAGI in the germline V gene.

As DNA, the CDR3 is TGCGCCAGCAGCCAAGTAAGCGGAACCTACGAGCAGTACTTC. Translated: CASSQVSGTYEQYF. The rearrangement links TRBV4-1 to TRBJ2-7; tentative D call: TRBD2 (5 bases). From germline, CDR1 is MGHRA and CDR2 YSYEKL. The CDR3 covers 14 residues. Trimming took 1 base from V and 2 from J, leaving 9 bases between them.

The chain uses TRBV7-7 and TRBJ2-1; 10 bases are a match to TRBD1. Germline V gives CDR1 SSHAT, CDR2 FNYEAQ (reference sequence). Losses at the gene ends were 3 bases for V and 8 bases for J; bases not matched to a gene: 4. The length of the CDR3 is 14 residues. CDR3 loop: CASSLTGGAYEQFF. CDR3 DNA: TGTGCCAGCAGCTTGACAGGGGGCGCGTATGAGCAGTTCTTC.